The entry below gives a single TCR beta chain sequence along with its context. What it recognizes is unknown. This CDR3 comprises 16 residues. Trimming removed 5 bases from V and 3 bases from J; junction bases left unmatched: 8. Looked up from germline, CDR1 is LNHNV and CDR2 is YYDKDF (reference sequence). This sample is part of a study of identical twins. Findings of the study overall: It was out-of-frame TCR alpha sharing in monozygotic twins that models underestimated. A lower insertion count was a feature of abundant cord blood beta clonotypes, with no such feature in memory repertoires.

After template switching added a universal primer site, the resulting cDNA carried unique molecular identifiers. TCRdb re-called the 5' RACE reads through MiXCR, storing one row per CDR3 protein. The table shows about 240,000 distinct CDR3 sequences, with 6% to 8% occurring only once. These same records also appear under a second study, on yellow fever vaccine responses in identical twins.

The sequenced material came from CD8+ T cells sorted from blood. The TCR comes from a woman under 30 in good health. The V call is TRBV15, the J call TRBJ2-2, with 8 bases identical to TRBD1. CDR3 in DNA: TGTGCCACCAGCGAGGTTGGACAGGGTGACACCGGGGAGCTGTTTTTT. Translation: CATSEVGQGDTGELFF.